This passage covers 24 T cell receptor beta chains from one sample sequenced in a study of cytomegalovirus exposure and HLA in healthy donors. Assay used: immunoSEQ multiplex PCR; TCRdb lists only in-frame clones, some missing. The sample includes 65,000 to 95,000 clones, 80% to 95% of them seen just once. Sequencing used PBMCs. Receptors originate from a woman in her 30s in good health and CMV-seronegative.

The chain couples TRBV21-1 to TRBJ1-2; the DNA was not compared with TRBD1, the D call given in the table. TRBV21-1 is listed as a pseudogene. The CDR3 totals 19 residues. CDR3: CASSSSRSGNQHPNYGYTF. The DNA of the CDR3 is TGTGCCAGCAGCTCCTCCCGCTCAGGTAATCAACACCCAAACTATGGCTACACCTTC.

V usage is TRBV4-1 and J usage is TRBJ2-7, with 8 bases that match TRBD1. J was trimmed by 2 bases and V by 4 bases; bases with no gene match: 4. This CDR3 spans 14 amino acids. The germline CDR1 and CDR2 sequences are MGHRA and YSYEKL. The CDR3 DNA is TGCGCCAGCAGCCCCCCCAGGGGGCCCTACGAGCAGTACTTC. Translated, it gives CASSPPRGPYEQYF.

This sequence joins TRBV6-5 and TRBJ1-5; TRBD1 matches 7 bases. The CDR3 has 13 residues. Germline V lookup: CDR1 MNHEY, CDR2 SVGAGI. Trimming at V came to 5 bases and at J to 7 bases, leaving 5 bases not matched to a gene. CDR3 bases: TGTGCCAGCAGTACAGGGGCCAGGCAGCCCCAGCATTTT. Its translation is CASSTGARQPQHF.

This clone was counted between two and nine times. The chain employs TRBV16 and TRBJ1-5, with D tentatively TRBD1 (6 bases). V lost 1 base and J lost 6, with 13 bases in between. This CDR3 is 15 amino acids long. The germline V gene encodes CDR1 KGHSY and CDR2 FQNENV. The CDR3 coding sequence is TGTGCCAGCAGCCAATGGTCAGGGGTGACTCAGCCCCAGCATTTT. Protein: CASSQWSGVTQPQHF.

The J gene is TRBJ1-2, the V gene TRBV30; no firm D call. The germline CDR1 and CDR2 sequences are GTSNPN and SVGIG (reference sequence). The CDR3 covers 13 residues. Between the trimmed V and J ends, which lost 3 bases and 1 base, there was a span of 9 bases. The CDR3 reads CAWSRNLNYGYTF. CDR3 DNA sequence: TGTGCCTGGAGCAGGAATCTTAACTATGGCTACACCTTC.

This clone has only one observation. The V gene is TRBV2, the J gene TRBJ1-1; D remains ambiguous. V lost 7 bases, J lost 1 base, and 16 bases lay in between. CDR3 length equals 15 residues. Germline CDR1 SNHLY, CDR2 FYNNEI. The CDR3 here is CASTQQLLENTEAFF. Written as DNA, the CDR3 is TGTGCCAGCACTCAACAGCTATTAGAGAACACTGAAGCTTTCTTT.

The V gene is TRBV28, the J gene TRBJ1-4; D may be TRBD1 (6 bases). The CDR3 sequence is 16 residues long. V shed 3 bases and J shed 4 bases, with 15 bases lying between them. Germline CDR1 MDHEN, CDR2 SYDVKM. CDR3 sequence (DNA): TGTGCCAGCAGTTTTGACAGGCTACGGGATAATGAAAAACTGTTTTTT. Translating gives CASSFDRLRDNEKLFF.

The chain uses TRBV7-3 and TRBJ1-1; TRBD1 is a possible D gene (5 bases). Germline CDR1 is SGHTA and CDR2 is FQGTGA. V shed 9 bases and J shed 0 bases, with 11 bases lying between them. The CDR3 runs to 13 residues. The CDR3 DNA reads TGTGCCAGTGGAAAGGGGATGAACACTGAAGCTTTCTTT. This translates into CASGKGMNTEAFF. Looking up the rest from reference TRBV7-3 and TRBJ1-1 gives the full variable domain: GAGVSQTPSNKVTEKGKYVELRCDPISGHTALYWYRQSLGQGPEFLIYFQGTGAADDSGLPNDRFFAVRPEGSVSTLKIQRTERGDSAVYLCASGKGMNTEAFFGQGTRLTVV.

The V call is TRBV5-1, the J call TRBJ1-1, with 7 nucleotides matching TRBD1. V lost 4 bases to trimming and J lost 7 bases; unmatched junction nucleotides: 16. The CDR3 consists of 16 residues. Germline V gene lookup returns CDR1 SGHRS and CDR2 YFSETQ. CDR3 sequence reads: CASSRGSGTDTIEAFF. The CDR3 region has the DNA TGCGCCAGCAGCCGAGGATCCGGGACAGACACAATTGAAGCTTTCTTT.

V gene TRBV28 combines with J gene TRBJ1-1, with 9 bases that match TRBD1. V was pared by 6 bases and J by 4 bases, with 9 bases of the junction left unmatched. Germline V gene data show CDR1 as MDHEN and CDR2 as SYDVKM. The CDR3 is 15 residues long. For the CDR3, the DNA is TGTGCCAGCAGATTTGGAACAGGGGGCTTCACTGAAGCTTTCTTT. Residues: CASRFGTGGFTEAFF.

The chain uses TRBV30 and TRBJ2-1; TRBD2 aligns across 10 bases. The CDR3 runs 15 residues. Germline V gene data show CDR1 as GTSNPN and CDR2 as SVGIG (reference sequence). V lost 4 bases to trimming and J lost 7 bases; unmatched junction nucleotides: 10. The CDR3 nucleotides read TGTGCCTGGACCCACAGCGGGGGGGCCGGGAATGAGCAGTTCTTC. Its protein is CAWTHSGGAGNEQFF. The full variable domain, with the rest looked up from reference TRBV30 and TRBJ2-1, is SQTIHQWPATLVQPVGSPLSLECTVEGTSNPNLYWYRQAAGRGLQLLFYSVGIGQISSEVPQNLSASRPQDRQFILSSKKLLLSDSGFYLCAWTHSGGAGNEQFFGPGTRLTVL.

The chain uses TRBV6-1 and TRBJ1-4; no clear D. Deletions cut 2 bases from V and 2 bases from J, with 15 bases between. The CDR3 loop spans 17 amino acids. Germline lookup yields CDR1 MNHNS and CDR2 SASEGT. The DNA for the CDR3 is TGTGCCAGCAGTGAATATCCCCGGGTGAGGACTAATGAAAAACTGTTTTTT. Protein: CASSEYPRVRTNEKLFF.

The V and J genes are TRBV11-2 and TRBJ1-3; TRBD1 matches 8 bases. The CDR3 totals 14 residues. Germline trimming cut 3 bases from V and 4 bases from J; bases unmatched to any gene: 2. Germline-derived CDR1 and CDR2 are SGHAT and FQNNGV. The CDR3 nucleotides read TGTGCCAGCAGCTTTCAGGGGGCGGGAAACACCATATATTTT. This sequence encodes CASSFQGAGNTIYF.

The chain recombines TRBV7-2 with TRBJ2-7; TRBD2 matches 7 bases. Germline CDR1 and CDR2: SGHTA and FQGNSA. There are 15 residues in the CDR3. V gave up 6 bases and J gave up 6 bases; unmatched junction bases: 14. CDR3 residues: CASRPLGGGVGEQYF. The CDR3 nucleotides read TGTGCCAGCAGACCTCTGGGGGGGGGAGTAGGCGAGCAGTACTTC.

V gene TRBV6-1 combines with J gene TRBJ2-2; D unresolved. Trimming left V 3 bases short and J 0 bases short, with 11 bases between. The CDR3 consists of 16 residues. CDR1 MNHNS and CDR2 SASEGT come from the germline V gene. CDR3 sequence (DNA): TGTGCCAGCAGTGAGGGTCGGCGGACGAACACCGGGGAGCTGTTTTTT. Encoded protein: CASSEGRRTNTGELFF.

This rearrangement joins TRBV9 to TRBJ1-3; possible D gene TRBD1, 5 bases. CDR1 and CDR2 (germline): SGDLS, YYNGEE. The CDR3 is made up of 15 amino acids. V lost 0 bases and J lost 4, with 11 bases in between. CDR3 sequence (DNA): TGTGCCAGCAGCGTAGCGGGGGTCTTAGGAAACACCATATATTTT. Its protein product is CASSVAGVLGNTIYF.

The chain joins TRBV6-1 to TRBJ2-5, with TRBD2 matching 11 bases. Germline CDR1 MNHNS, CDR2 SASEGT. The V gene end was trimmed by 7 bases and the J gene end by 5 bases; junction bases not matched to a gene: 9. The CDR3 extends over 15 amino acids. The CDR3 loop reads CASNIAGGRLETQYF. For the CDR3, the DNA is TGTGCCAGCAATATAGCGGGGGGGCGCCTCGAGACCCAGTACTTC.

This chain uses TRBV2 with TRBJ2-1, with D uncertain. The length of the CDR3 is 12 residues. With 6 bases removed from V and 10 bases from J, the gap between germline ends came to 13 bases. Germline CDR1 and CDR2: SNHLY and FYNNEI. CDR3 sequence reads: CASSANNREQFF. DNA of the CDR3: TGTGCCAGCAGCGCCAACAACAGAGAGCAGTTCTTC.

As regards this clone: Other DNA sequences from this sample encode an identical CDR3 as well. The CDR3 nucleotides read TGTGCCAGCAGCTTAGGTCCACTGGGGGGGGGCACCTACGAGCAGTACTTC. Translating it yields CASSLGPLGGGTYEQYF. The J gene is TRBJ2-7, the V gene TRBV5-6; D perhaps matches TRBD2 (7 bases). This CDR3 spans 17 amino acids. V gave up 2 bases and J gave up 2 bases, with 20 bases separating them. Looked up from germline, CDR1 is SGHDT and CDR2 is YYEEEE.

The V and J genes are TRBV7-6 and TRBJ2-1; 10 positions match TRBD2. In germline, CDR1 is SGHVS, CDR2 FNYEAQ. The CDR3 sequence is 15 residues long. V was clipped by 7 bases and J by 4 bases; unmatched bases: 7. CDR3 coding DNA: TGTGCCAGCACCCCAAGCGGGGGGGGGTACAATGAGCAGTTCTTC. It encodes CASTPSGGGYNEQFF.

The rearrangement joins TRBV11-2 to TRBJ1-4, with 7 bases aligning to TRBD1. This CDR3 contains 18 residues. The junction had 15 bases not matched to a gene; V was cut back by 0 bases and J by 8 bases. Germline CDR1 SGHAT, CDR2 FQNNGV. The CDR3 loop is CASSLDSTLGGAGEKLFF. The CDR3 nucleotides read TGTGCCAGCAGCTTAGATTCCACCCTAGGGGGCGCGGGGGAAAAACTGTTTTTT.

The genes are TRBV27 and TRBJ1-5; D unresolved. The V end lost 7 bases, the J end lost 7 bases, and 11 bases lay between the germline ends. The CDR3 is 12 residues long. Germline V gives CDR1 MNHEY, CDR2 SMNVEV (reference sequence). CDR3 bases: TGTGCCAGCAAGAAAGAGGGCCAGCCCCAGCATTTT. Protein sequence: CASKKEGQPQHF.

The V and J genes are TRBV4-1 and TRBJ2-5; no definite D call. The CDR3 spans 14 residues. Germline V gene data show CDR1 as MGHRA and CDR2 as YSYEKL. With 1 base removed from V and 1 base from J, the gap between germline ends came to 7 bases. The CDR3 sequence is CASSQVWAQETQYF. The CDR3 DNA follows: TGCGCCAGCAGCCAAGTGTGGGCCCAAGAGACCCAGTACTTC.

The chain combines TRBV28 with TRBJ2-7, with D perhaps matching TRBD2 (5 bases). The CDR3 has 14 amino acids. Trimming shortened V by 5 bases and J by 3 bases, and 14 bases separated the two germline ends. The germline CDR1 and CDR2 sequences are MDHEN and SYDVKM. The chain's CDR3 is CASSQGGRGYEQYF. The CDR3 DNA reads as TGTGCCAGCAGTCAAGGAGGCAGAGGCTACGAGCAGTACTTC. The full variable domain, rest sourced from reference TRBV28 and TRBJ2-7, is DVKVTQSSRYLVKRTGEKVFLECVQDMDHENMFWYRQDPGLGLRLIYFSYDVKMKEKGDIPEGYSVSREKKERFSLILESASTNQTSMYLCASSQGGRGYEQYFGPGTRLTVT.